This TCR beta chain was retrieved from a study of shared clonotypes between healthy human individuals. Some clones are missing from TCRdb's copy, which holds only in-frame ones; the method was immunoSEQ multiplex PCR. The sample lists 2 million to 2.5 million clones; 85% to 95% were seen once. Overall study findings and caveats: Among donors, the sharing of clonotypes was expected to be influenced by sequencing depth. Inspection by rarefaction showed sorted-subset sequencing to be incomplete despite large depth.

The CDR3 is made up of 11 amino acids. V gave up 0 bases and J gave up 5 bases, with 3 bases separating them. The germline V gene has CDR1 DFQATT and CDR2 SNEGSKA (reference sequence). Recent acute infections and vaccinations were absent in the healthy HIV-negative adult donors. This clone was seen a single time. Its antigen is unidentified. This sequence joins TRBV20-1 and TRBJ2-3; D not certain. The sample comprised naive CD4+ T cells sorted from blood. Subset specified: CD45RA+ positively selected. This clonotype originated in a man younger than 35 in good health. As DNA, the CDR3 is TGCAGTGCTAGAGATCAAGATACGCAGTATTTT. Amino acid sequence: CSARDQDTQYF.